These 8 T cell receptor beta chains originate from one sample sequenced in a study of T-cell reconstitution after alpha-beta-depleted transplantation in children. Researchers prepared the TCRbeta library using unique molecular identifiers, the study reports. TCRdb re-called the PCR reads with MiXCR, one entry per CDR3 protein. The sample consists of approximately 210,000 distinct CDR3 sequences, approximately 15% of them appearing once. The material was PBMCs from the stem cell graft donor, obtained from the stem cell graft. These receptors were collected from a human donor who donated a stem cell graft to a child with acute lymphoblastic leukemia.

This clonotype was found many times. V and J are TRBV5-1 and TRBJ2-1, with 7 bases matching TRBD1. There are 15 residues in the CDR3. Germline V lookup: CDR1 SGHRS, CDR2 YFSETQ. The V segment lost 3 bases and the J segment 4 bases; nucleotides outside the gene matches: 7. CDR3 loop: CASSYRDRSYNEQFF. The CDR3 coding sequence is TGCGCCAGCAGCTACCGGGACAGATCTTACAATGAGCAGTTCTTC.

This clonotype was counted ten times or more. This chain connects TRBV5-4 to TRBJ2-7; D possibly matches TRBD1 or TRBD2 (5 bases each). The V gene's germline CDR1 is SGHNT and CDR2 YYREEE (reference sequence). The CDR3 length is 15 residues. Trimming shortened V by 3 bases and J by 4 bases, and 17 bases separated the two germline ends. The CDR3 nucleotides read TGTGCCAGCAGCTCCCAGGGACCCCTGGTATACGAGCAGTACTTC. It translates to CASSSQGPLVYEQYF.

The table lists this clonotype with many counts. The chain couples TRBV7-8 to TRBJ2-7; TRBD1 matches at 7 bases. There are 14 residues in the CDR3. Unmatched junction bases numbered 5, after V lost 5 bases and J lost 1 base. CDR1 is SGHVS, CDR2 FQNEAQ, per germline. The CDR3 DNA follows: TGTGCCAGCAGCGTGACAGGGATTTCCTACGAGCAGTACTTC. Residues: CASSVTGISYEQYF.

Ten or more counts support this clonotype. The rearrangement joins TRBV29-1 to TRBJ2-5, with D unresolved. Germline V lookup: CDR1 SQVTM, CDR2 ANQGSEA. V shed 5 bases and J shed 1 base, with 11 bases lying between them. The CDR3 consists of 13 residues. CDR3 region: CSVSRDTQETQYF. CDR3 DNA: TGCAGCGTTTCCCGAGACACCCAAGAGACCCAGTACTTC.

This clonotype was detected many times. The chain has TRBV7-2 and TRBJ2-1, with TRBD2 matching 15 bases. J gave up 0 bases and V 3 bases, and 15 bases lay outside the gene matches. This CDR3 has 22 amino acids. Germline V gives CDR1 SGHTA, CDR2 FQGNSA. CDR3 sequence reads: CASSFSPWTSGRGSISYNEQFF. The CDR3 coding sequence is TGTGCCAGCAGCTTCTCCCCTTGGACTAGCGGGAGGGGGAGTATCTCCTACAATGAGCAGTTCTTC.

The sample holds many counts of this clonotype. The chain couples TRBV7-8 to TRBJ2-7; D is unresolved. V lost 1 base and J lost 6, with 10 bases in between. The CDR3 consists of 13 residues. Per the germline V gene, CDR1 is SGHVS and CDR2 is FQNEAQ. The CDR3 is CASSLDLQIEQYF. In DNA form, the CDR3 reads TGTGCCAGCAGCTTAGATCTACAGATCGAGCAGTACTTC.

Many counts were recorded for this clonotype. The V gene is TRBV10-3, the J gene TRBJ2-1; the D call may be TRBD1 or TRBD2 (6 bases each). With 6 bases removed from V and 6 bases from J, the gap between germline ends came to 12 bases. The CDR3 is 13 amino acids. Looked up from germline, CDR1 is ENHRY and CDR2 is SYGVKD. The CDR3 region is CAISGGTGNEQFF. As DNA, the CDR3 is TGTGCCATCAGCGGGGGCACAGGCAATGAGCAGTTCTTC.

This clonotype was recorded at least ten times. The chain joins TRBV4-1 to TRBJ2-1, with TRBD2 matching 12 bases. After removal of 5 bases from V and 8 bases from J, the junction contained 10 bases not matched to a gene. The CDR3 runs to 16 residues. Germline CDR1 is MGHRA and CDR2 is YSYEKL. The chain's CDR3 is CASSNFGLAGLDEQFF. CDR3 coding DNA: TGCGCCAGCAGCAATTTCGGACTAGCGGGGTTGGATGAGCAGTTCTTC.